The clone carrying this T cell receptor beta chain showed up just once. This record comes from a study of blood T cell repertoires in COVID-19. Across the study: Samples taken during acute and convalescent COVID-19 were collected in the United States, Italy and Spain. T cells, B-cell-depleted T cells, or PBMCs provided the cDNA or gDNA that served as material.

As processed by the authors: Amplification of reference gene primers provided the estimated nucleated cell counts. Profiled with immunoSEQ multiplex PCR; TCRdb holds only in-frame clones, not every one. V and J calls and clone size are those listed in that table; D and trimming were worked out from the DNA. The table lists 250,000 to 300,000 clones, about nine tenths of them singletons, with about 2% in the top ten. Germline V lookup: CDR1 SGHAT, CDR2 FQNNGV. The CDR3 consists of 13 residues. V shed 1 base and J shed 10 bases, with 13 bases lying between them. V and J are TRBV11-2 and TRBJ1-2; the D gene is possibly TRBD1 (5 bases). This clonotype was sampled from a woman in her forties or fifties who had recovered from COVID-19. The sequenced sample consisted of peripheral blood. CDR3: CASSLVQGLAYTF. The CDR3 DNA sequence: TGTGCCAGCAGCTTAGTGCAGGGCCTGGCCTACACCTTC.